The sequence of this T cell receptor (beta chain) was determined in a study of glioma-infiltrating T cells. As to this clonotype: Its antigen is unknown. With a much larger clone just one base away, this may be a read error.

The iRepertoire nested amplicon-rescue multiplex PCR amplified TCR alpha and beta CDR3s from RNA. For one-step reverse transcription and amplification, roughly 95-400 ng of tissue mRNA or PBMC total RNA was used. TCRdb analysed the multiplex PCR reads with MiXCR anew, one entry per CDR3 protein. The sample yields around 140,000 distinct CDR3 sequences, roughly 43% seen once. Broader study findings: Gliomas, especially low-grade, showed above-expected tissue-blood divergence; non-neoplastic patients showed below. Very few CDR3 sequences were shared between tissue and blood.

Germline V lookup: CDR1 MNHNS, CDR2 SASEGT. The CDR3 sequence is 10 residues long. The TCR originated in a human donor with low-grade glioma or glioblastoma, undergoing nonglioma brain surgery, or in good health (not recorded which). Sequencing was carried out using glioma tissue, nonneoplastic brain tissue, or PBMCs (not recorded which). V gene TRBV6-1 combines with J gene TRBJ2-5; D not certain. The CDR3: CAGSHGTQYF. The DNA for the CDR3 is TGTGCCGGCAGTCATGGGACCCAGTACTTC.